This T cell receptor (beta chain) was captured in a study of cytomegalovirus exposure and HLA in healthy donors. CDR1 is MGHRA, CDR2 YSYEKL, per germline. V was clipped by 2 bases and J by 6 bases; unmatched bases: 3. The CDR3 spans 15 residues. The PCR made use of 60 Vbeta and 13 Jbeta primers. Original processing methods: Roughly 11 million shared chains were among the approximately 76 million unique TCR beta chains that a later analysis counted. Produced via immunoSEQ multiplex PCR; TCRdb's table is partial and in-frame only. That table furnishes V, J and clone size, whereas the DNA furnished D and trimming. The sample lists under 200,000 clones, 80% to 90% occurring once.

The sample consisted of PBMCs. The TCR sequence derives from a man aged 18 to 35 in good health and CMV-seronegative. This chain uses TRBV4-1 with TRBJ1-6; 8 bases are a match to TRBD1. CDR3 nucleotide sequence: TGCGCCAGCAGCCAAATACAGGGGGGTAATTCACCCCTCCACTTT. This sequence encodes CASSQIQGGNSPLHF.